The 2 T cell receptor beta chains listed next were all sequenced from one sample in a study of blood T cells in healthy people across ages. Primed by a sample-barcoded 5' primer and a J-beta primer mix, a second PCR proceeded for about 6 to 12 cycles. MiXCR was run by TCRdb on the 5' RACE reads, yielding one entry per CDR3 protein. This sample has fewer than 750,000 distinct CDR3 sequences, with 40% to 65% found just once. The sample consisted of blood. These receptors were collected from a woman of 80 years or more in good health.

This clonotype was found many times. The chain combines TRBV12-3 or TRBV12-4 with TRBJ2-1; 9 bases agree with TRBD1. This CDR3 has 14 residues. V was pared by 3 bases and J by 12 bases, with 9 bases of the junction left unmatched. CDR3 amino acids: CASSFRQGEFGQFF. CDR3 DNA: TGTGCCAGCAGTTTTAGACAGGGGGAGTTTGGGCAGTTCTTC.

V usage is TRBV2 and J usage is TRBJ2-1; D possibly corresponds to TRBD1 (6 bases). Trimming shortened V by 3 bases and J by 9 bases, and 18 bases separated the two germline ends. This CDR3 comprises 15 residues. Looked up from germline, CDR1 is SNHLY and CDR2 is FYNNEI. DNA of the CDR3: TGTGCCAGCAGTGATTACAGGGCCCAAGGTAGTGAGCAGTTCTTC. It codes for CASSDYRAQGSEQFF.